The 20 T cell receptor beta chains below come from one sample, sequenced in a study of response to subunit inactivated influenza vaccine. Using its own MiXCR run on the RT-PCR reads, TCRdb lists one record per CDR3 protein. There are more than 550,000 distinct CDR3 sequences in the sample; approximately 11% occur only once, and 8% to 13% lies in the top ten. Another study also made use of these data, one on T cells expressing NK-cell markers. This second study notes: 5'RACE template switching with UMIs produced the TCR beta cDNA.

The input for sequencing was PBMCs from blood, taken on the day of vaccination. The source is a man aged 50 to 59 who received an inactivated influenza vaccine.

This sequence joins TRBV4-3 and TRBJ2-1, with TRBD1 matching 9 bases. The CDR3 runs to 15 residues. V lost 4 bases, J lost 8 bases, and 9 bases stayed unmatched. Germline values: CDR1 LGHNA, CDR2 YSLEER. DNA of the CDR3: TGCGCCAGCAGCCGAACAGGGGGCGCCTCCCATGAGCAGTTCTTC. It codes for CASSRTGGASHEQFF.

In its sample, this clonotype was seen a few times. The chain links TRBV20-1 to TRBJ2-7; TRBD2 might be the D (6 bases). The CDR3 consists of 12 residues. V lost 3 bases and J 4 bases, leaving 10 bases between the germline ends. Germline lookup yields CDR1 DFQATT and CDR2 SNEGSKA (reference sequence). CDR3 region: CSARGGEYEQYF. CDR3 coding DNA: TGCAGTGCTAGGGGGGGAGAGTACGAGCAGTACTTC.

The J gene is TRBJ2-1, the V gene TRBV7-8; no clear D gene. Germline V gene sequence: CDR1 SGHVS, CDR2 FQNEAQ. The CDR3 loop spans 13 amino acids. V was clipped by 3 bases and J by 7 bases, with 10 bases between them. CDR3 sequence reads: CASSFTSRNEQFF. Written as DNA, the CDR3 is TGTGCCAGCAGCTTCACAAGTCGGAATGAGCAGTTCTTC.

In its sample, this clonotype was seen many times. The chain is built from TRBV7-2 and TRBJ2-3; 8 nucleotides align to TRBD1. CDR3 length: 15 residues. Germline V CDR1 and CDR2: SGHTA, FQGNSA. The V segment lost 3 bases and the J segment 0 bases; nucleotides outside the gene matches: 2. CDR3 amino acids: CASSFRDRSTDTQYF. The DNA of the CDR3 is TGTGCCAGCAGCTTCCGGGACAGGAGCACAGATACGCAGTATTTT.

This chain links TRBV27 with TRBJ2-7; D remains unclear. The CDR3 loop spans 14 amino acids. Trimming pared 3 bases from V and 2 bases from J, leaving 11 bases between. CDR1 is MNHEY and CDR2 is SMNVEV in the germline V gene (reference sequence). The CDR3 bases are TGTGCCAGCAGTTTGGGCTCCTGGGCCTACGAGCAGTACTTC. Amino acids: CASSLGSWAYEQYF.

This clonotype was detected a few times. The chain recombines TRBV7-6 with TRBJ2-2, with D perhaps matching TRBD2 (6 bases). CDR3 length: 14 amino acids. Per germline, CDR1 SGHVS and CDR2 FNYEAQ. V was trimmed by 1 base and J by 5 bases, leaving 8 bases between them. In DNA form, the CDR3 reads TGTGCCAGCAGCTTAGTTCGGGAGACCGGGGAGCTGTTTTTT. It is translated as CASSLVRETGELFF.

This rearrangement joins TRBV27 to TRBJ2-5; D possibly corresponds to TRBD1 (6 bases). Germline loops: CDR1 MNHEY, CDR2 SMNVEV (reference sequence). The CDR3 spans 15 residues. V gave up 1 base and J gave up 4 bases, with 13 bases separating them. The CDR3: CASSLWGLRGETQYF. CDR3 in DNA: TGTGCCAGCAGTTTATGGGGGCTTCGCGGAGAGACCCAGTACTTC.

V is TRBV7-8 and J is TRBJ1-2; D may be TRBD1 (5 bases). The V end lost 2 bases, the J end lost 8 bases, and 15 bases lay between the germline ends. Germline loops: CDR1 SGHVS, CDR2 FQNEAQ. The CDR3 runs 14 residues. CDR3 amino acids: CASSLNMGGYGYTF. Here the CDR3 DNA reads TGTGCCAGCAGCTTAAATATGGGGGGATACGGCTACACCTTC.

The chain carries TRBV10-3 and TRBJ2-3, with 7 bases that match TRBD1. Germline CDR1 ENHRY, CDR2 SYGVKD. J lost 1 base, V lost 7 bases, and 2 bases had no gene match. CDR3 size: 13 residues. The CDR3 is CAINTGGTDTQYF. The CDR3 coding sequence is TGTGCCATCAACACAGGGGGCACAGATACGCAGTATTTT.

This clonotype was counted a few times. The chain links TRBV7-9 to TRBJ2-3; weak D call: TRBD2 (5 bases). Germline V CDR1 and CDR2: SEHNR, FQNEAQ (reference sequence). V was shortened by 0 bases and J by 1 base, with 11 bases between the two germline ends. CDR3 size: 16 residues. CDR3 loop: CASSLATGVGTDTQYF. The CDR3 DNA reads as TGTGCCAGCAGCTTAGCAACCGGGGTGGGCACAGATACGCAGTATTTT.

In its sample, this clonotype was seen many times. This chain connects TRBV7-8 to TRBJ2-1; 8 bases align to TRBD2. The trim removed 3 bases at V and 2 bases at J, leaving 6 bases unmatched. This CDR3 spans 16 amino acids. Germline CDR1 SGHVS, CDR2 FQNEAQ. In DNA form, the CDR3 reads TGTGCCAGCAGCTTGTTTACTAGCGGAGCCTACAATGAGCAGTTCTTC. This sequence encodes CASSLFTSGAYNEQFF.

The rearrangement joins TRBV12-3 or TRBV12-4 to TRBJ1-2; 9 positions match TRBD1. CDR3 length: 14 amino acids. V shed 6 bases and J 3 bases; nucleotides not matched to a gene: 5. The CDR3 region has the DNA TGTGCCAGCAGCACCGGGACAGGGTACTATGGCTACACCTTC. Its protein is CASSTGTGYYGYTF.

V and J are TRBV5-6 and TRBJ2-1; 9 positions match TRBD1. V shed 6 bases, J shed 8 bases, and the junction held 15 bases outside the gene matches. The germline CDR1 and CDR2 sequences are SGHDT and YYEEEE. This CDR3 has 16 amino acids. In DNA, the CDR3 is TGTGCCAGCAACGTCCCGGGACAGGGTGGGAAAGATGAGCAGTTCTTC. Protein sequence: CASNVPGQGGKDEQFF.

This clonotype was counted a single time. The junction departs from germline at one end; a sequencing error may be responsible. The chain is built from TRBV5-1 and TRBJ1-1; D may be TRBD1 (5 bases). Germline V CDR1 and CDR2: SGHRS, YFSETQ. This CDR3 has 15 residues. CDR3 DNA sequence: TGCGCCAGCAGCTTGGTGGGGGAGTTAAGCACTGAAGCTCTCTTT. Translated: CASSLVGELSTEALF.

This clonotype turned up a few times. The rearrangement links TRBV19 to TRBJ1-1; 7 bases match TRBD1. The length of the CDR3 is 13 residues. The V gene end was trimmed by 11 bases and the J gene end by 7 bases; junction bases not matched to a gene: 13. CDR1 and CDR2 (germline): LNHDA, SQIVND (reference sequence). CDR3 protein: CAARGSGYGEAFF. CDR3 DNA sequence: TGTGCCGCCAGGGGGAGCGGGTACGGTGAAGCTTTCTTT. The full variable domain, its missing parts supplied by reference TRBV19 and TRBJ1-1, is DGGITQSPKYLFRKEGQNVTLSCEQNLNHDAMYWYRQDPGQGLRLIYYSQIVNDFQKGDIAEGYSVSREKKESFPLTVTSAQKNPTAFYLCAARGSGYGEAFFGQGTRLTVV.

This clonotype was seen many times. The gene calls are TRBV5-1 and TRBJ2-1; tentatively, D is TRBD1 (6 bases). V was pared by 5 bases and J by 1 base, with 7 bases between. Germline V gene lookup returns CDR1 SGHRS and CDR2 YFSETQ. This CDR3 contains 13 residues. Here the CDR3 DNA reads TGCGCCAGCAGGGACAGTTCCTACAATGAGCAGTTCTTC. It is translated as CASRDSSYNEQFF.

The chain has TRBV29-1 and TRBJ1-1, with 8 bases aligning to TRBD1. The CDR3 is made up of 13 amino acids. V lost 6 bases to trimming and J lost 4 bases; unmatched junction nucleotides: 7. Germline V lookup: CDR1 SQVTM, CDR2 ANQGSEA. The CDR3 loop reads CSVTGQGGTEAFF. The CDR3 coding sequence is TGCAGCGTGACTGGACAGGGCGGCACTGAAGCTTTCTTT.

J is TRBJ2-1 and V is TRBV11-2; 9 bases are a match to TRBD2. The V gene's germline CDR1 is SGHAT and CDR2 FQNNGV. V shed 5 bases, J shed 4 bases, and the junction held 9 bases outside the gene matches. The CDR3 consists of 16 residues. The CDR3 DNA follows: TGTGCCAGCAGCCCCCGTAGCGGGAGAGGGTACAATGAGCAGTTCTTC. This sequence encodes CASSPRSGRGYNEQFF.

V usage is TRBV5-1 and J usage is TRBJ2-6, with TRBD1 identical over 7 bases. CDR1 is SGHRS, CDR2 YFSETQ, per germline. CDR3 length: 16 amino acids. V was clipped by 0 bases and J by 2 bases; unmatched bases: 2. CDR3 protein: CASSLGDRAGANVLTF. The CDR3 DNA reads TGCGCCAGCAGCTTGGGCGACAGGGCTGGGGCCAACGTCCTGACTTTC. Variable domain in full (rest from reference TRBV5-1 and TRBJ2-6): KAGVTQTPRYLIKTRGQQVTLSCSPISGHRSVSWYQQTPGQGLQFLFEYFSETQRNKGNFPGRFSGRQFSNSRSEMNVSTLELGDSALYLCASSLGDRAGANVLTFGAGSRLTVL.

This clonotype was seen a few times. CDR3 nucleotide sequence: TGCGCCAGCAGCTTGGGCGGGACTACCAATGAGCAGTTCTTC. Amino acids: CASSLGGTTNEQFF. V gene TRBV5-1 combines with J gene TRBJ2-1; 7 bases agree with TRBD2. The ends lost 0 bases at V and 6 bases at J; junction bases unmatched: 3. Germline loops: CDR1 SGHRS, CDR2 YFSETQ. This CDR3 comprises 14 residues.